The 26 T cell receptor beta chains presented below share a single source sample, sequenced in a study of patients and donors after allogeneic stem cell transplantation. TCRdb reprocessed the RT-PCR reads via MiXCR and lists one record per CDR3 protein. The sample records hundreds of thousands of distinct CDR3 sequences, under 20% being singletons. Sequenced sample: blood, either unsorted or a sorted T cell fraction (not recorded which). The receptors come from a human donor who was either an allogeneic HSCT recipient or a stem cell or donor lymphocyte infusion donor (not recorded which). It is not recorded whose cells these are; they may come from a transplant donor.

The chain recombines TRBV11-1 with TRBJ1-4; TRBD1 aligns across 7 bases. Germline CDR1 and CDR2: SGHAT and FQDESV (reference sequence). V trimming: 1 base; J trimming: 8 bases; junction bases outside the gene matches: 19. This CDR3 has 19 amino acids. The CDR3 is CASSLGRRTGSLANEKLFF. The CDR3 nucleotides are TGTGCCAGCAGCTTAGGCCGCAGGACAGGAAGTTTAGCGAACGAAAAACTGTTTTTT.

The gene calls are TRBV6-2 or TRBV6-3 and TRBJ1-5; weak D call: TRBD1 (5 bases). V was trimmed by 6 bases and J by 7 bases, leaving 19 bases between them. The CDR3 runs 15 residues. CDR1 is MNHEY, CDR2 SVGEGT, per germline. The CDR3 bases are TGTGCCAGCAGCCGAGGGGTATCAGGCGGGCAGCCCCAGCATTTT. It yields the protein CASSRGVSGGQPQHF.

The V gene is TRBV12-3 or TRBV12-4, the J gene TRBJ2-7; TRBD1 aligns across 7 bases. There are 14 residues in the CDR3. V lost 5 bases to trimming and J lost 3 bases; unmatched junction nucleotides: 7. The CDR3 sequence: CASSRGDRFYEQYF. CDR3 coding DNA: TGTGCCAGCAGTAGAGGGGACAGATTCTACGAGCAGTACTTC.

CDR3: CASSLARTGANVLTF. The CDR3 DNA is TGTGCCAGCAGCTTAGCCCGAACTGGGGCCAACGTCCTGACTTTC. This chain uses TRBV7-9 with TRBJ2-6; no firm D call. Trimming stripped 0 bases from V and 2 bases from J, with 5 bases between. Germline assignment: CDR1 SEHNR and CDR2 FQNEAQ (reference sequence). The CDR3 is made up of 15 amino acids.

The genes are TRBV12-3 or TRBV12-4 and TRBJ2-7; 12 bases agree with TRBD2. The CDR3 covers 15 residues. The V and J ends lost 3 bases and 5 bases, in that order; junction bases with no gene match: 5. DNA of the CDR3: TGTGCCAGCAGTTTGATGACTAGCGGGAGTCACGAGCAGTACTTC. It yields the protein CASSLMTSGSHEQYF.

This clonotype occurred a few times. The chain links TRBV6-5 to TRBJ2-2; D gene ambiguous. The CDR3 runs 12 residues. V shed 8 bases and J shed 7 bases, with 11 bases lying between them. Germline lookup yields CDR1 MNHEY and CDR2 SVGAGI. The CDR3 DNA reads TGTGCCAGCCGCCTTTACCACGGGGAGCTGTTTTTT. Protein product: CASRLYHGELFF.

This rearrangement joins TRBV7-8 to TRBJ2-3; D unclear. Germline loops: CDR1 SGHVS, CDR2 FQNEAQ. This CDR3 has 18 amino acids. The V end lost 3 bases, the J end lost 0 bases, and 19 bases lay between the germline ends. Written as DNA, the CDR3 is TGTGCCAGCAGCTTCCCTACCGATACAGTGGTGAGCACAGATACGCAGTATTTT. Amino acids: CASSFPTDTVVSTDTQYF.

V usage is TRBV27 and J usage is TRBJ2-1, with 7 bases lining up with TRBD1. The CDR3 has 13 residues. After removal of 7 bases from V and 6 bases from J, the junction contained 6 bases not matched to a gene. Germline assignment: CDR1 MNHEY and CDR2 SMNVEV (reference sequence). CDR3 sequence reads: CASKLAGGNEQFF. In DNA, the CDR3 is TGTGCCAGCAAACTCGCAGGGGGCAATGAGCAGTTCTTC.

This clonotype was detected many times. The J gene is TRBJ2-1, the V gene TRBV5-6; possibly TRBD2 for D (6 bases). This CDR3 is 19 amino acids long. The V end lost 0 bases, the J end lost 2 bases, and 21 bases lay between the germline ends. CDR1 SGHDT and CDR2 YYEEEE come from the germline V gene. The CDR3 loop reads CASSLERFSGAETYNEQFF. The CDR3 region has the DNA TGTGCCAGCAGCTTGGAGCGGTTCTCGGGAGCGGAGACCTACAATGAGCAGTTCTTC. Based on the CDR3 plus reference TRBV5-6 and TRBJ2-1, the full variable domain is DAGVTQSPTHLIKTRGQQVTLRCSPKSGHDTVSWYQQALGQGPQFIFQYYEEEERQRGNFPDRFSGHQFPNYSSELNVNALLLGDSALYLCASSLERFSGAETYNEQFFGPGTRLTVL.

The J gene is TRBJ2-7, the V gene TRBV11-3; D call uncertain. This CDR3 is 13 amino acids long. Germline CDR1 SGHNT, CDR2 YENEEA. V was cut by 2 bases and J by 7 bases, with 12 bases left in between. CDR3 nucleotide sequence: TGTGCCAGCAGCTTAAACCGGCTGGGGGAGCAGTACTTC. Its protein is CASSLNRLGEQYF. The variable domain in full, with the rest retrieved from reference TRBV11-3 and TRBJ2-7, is EAGVVQSPRYKIIEKKQPVAFWCNPISGHNTLYWYLQNLGQGPELLIRYENEEAVDDSQLPKDRFSAERLKGVDSTLKIQPAELGDSAVYLCASSLNRLGEQYFGPGTRLTVT.

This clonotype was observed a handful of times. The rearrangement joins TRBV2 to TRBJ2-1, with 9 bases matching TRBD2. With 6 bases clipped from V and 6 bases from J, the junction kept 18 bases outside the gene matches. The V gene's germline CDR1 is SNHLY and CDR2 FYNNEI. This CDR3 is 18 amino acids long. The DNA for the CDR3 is TGTGCCAGCAGGACGGGGACTAGCCTACCTCTTATGCCCAATGAGCAGTTCTTC. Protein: CASRTGTSLPLMPNEQFF.

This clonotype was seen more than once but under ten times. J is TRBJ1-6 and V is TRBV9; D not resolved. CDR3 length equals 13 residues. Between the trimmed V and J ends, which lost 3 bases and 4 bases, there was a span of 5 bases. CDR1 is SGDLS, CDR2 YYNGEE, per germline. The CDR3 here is CASSEVYNSPLHF. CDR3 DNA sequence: TGTGCCAGCAGCGAAGTTTATAATTCACCCCTCCACTTT.

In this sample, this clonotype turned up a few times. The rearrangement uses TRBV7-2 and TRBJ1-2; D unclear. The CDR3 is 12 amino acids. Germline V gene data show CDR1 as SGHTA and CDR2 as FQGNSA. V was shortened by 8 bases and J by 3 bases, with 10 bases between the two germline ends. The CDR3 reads CASSSDYYGYTF. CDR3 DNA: TGTGCCAGCTCCTCTGACTACTATGGCTACACCTTC.

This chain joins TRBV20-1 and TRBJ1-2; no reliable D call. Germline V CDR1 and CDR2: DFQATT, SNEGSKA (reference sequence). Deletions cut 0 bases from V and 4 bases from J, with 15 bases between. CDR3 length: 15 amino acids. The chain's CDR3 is CSARDSGQRAYGYTF. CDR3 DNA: TGCAGTGCTAGAGATAGTGGCCAAAGGGCCTATGGCTACACCTTC.

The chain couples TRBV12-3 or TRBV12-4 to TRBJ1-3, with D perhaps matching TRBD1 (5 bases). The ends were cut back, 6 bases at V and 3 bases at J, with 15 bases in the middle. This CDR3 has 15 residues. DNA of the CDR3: TGTGCCAGCAGAACCGGGGGAGGGATTGGAAACACCATATATTTT. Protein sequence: CASRTGGGIGNTIYF.

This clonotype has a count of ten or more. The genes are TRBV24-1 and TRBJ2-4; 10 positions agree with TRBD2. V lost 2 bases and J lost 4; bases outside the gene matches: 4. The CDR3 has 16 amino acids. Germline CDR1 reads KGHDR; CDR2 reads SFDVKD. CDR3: CATSDSAGGLKNIQYF. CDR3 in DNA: TGTGCCACCAGTGATTCAGCGGGAGGGTTAAAAAACATTCAGTACTTC.

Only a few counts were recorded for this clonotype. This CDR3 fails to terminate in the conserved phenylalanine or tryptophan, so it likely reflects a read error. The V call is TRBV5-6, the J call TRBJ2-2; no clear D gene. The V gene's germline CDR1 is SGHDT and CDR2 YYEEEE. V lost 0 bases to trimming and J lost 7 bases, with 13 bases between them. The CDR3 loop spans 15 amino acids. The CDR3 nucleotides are TGTGCCAGCAGCTTGGAGGTCAAGAGTATCGGGGAGCTGTTTTCT. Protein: CASSLEVKSIGELFS.

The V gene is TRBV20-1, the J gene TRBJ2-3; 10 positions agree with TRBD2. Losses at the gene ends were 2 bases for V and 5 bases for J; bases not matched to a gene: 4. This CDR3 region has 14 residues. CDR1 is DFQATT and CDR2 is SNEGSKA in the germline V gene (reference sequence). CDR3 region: CSARLAGVIDTQYF. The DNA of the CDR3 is TGCAGTGCTAGACTAGCGGGGGTCATAGATACGCAGTATTTT.

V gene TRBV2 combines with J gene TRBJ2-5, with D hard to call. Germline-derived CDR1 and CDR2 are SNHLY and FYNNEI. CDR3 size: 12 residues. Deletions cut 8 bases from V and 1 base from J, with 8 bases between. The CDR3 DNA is TGTGCCAGCGGCAGTACCCAAGAGACCCAGTACTTC. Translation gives CASGSTQETQYF.

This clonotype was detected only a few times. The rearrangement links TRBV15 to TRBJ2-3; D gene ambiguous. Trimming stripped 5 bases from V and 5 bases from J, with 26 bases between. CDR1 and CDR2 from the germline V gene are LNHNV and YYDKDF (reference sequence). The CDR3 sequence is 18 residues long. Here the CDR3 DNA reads TGTGCCACCAGCTCCAGGTCGGCACGCCTGGGAAAGAGAGATACGCAGTATTTT. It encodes CATSSRSARLGKRDTQYF.

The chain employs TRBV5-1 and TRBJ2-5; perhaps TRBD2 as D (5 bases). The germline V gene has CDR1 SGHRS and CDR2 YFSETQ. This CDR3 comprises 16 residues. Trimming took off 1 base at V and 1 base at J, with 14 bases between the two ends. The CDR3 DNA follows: TGCGCCAGCAGCTTGATCTCACGGGGTCGCCAAGAGACCCAGTACTTC. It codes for CASSLISRGRQETQYF.

CDR3: CASSSRTSGVETQYF. The CDR3 DNA sequence: TGTGCCAGCAGCTCAAGGACTAGCGGGGTTGAGACCCAGTACTTC. The rearrangement uses TRBV7-2 and TRBJ2-5; 12 bases are shared with TRBD2. Germline CDR1 reads SGHTA; CDR2 reads FQGNSA. V was clipped by 4 bases and J by 5 bases; unmatched bases: 5. This CDR3 is built from 15 residues.

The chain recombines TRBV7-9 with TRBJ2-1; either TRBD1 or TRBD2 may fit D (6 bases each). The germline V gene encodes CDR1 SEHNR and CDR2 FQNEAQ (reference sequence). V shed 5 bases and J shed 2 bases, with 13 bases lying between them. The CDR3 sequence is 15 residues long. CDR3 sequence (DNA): TGTGCCAGCAGCCTGCTGAGGGGGGCCTACAATGAGCAGTTCTTC. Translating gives CASSLLRGAYNEQFF.

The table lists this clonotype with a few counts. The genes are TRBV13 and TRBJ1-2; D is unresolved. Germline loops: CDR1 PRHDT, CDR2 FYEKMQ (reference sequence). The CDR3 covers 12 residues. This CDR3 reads CAQLRVNYGYTF. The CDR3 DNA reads TGTGCTCAACTGCGGGTAAACTATGGCTACACCTTC.

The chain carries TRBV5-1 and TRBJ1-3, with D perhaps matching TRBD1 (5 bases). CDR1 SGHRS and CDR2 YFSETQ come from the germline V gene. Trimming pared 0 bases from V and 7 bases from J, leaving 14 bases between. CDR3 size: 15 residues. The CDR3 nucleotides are TGCGCCAGCAGCTTGGCCCTGGGGAAGGGGAACACCATATATTTT. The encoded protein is CASSLALGKGNTIYF.

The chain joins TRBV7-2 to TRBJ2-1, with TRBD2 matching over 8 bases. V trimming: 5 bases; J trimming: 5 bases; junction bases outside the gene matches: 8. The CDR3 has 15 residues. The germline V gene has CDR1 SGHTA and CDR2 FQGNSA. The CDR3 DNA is TGTGCCAGCAGCCAACCTGTTAGCGGGAACAATGAGCAGTTCTTC. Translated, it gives CASSQPVSGNNEQFF.